These T cell receptor beta chains were read from a single sample in a study of CD8+CD57+ T cells in acquired aplastic anemia. One entry per CDR3 protein, called by TCRdb with MiXCR from the reads. The repertoire includes around 190,000 distinct CDR3 sequences, around 50% of them detected once, and under 15% sits in the top ten. Sequencing used sorted CD4+, CD8+, or CD8+CD57+ T cells (not recorded which) from PBMCs. Receptor source: a human donor with aplastic anemia. Each CDR3 is given with its conserved first and last residue. The D gene is left open where the match is weak. Clone size is given for some rows only: seen once, a few or many times, or a class if the clone is expanded.

J: TRBJ1-2
D: TRBD1
size: NA
V: TRBV10-3
DNA: TGTGCCAGCAGTTACTCACGGGACAGTTCCGGCTACACCTTC
CDR3: CASSYSRDSSGYTF

J: TRBJ2-3
D: NA
size: NA
V: TRBV7-3
DNA: TGTGCCAGCAGCCCTATGGCAGGGGGCACAGATACGCAGTATTTT
CDR3: CASSPMAGGTDTQYF

J: TRBJ2-5
D: NA
size: NA
V: TRBV15
DNA: TGTGCCACCAGCGGAGAAGCCTACCTCCCGAAGCGGGTCCCCGGGTGCTTC
CDR3: CATSGEAYLPKRVPGCF

J: TRBJ2-7
D: TRBD1
size: NA
V: TRBV20-1
DNA: TGCAGTGCTAGGGTCTTATCCGGGACAGTGAGTTACGAGCAGTACTTC
CDR3: CSARVLSGTVSYEQYF

J: TRBJ1-2
D: NA
size: NA
V: TRBV10-3
DNA: TGTGCCATCAGTGACTATGCTAATGGCTACACCTTC
CDR3: CAISDYANGYTF

J: TRBJ1-2
D: TRBD1
size: many
V: TRBV4-1
DNA: TGCGCCAGCAGCCAAGGGGCAGGGGGCAGGTATGGCTACACCTTC
CDR3: CASSQGAGGRYGYTF

J: TRBJ2-7
D: NA
size: few
V: TRBV7-9
DNA: TGTGCCAGTCGGGACGCAGCCTCCTACGAGCAGTACTTC
CDR3: CASRDAASYEQYF

J: TRBJ2-5
D: TRBD1
size: NA
V: TRBV24-1
DNA: TGTGCCACCAGATCCGCAGGGGGCGGAGAGACCCAGTACTTC
CDR3: CATRSAGGGETQYF

J: TRBJ2-3
D: TRBD2
size: NA
V: TRBV11-1
DNA: TGTGCCAGCAGCCTCTCTAGCGGGGTGTCCGATACGCAGTATTTT
CDR3: CASSLSSGVSDTQYF

J: TRBJ2-3
D: NA
size: many
V: TRBV19
DNA: TGTGCCAGTAGTATGGTTACAGTCGGCACAGATACGCAGTATTTT
CDR3: CASSMVTVGTDTQYF

J: TRBJ2-5
D: TRBD1
size: NA
V: TRBV7-8
DNA: TGTGCCAGCAGCTTACGTCCACTTGACAGGGGGGAGACCCAGTACTTC
CDR3: CASSLRPLDRGETQYF

J: TRBJ2-1
D: TRBD1
size: many
V: TRBV2
DNA: TGTGCCAGCAGTGAGGACAGGGGCCTGTACAATGAGCAGTTCTTC
CDR3: CASSEDRGLYNEQFF